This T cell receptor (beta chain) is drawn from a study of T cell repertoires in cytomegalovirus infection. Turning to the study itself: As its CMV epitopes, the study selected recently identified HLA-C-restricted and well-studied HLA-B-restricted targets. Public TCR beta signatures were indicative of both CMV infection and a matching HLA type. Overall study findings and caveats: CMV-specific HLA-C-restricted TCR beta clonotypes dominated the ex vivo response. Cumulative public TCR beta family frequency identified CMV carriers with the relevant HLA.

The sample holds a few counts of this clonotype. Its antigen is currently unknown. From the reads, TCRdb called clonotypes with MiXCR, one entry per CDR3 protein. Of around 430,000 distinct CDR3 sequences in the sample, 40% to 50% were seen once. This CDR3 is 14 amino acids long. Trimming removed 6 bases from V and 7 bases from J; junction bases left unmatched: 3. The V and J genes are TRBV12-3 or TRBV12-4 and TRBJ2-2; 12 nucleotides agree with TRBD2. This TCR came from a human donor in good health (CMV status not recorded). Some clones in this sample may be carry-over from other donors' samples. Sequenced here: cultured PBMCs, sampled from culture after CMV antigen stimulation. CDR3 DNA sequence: TGTGCCAGCAGGACTAGCGGGAGTGACGGGGAGCTGTTTTTT. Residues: CASRTSGSDGELFF.